This TCR beta chain was sequenced during a study of CD8 T cells in ankylosing spondylitis (dated by TCRdb to about 2017). Concerning the study at large: The study set out to find disease-linked TCR variants by profiling T cell receptor beta repertoires in ankylosing spondylitis patients and healthy donors. The full study cohort was made up of about two dozen ankylosing spondylitis patients and about a hundred healthy donors. Samples of peripheral blood were taken, and for ankylosing spondylitis patients, synovial fluid was collected as well. Overall results and qualifications from the work: Some of the motif variants had been reported before in the synovial fluid and blood of reactive arthritis patients, a finding that suggests common disease-initiation mechanisms. According to the report, matched synovial fluid samples from ankylosing spondylitis patients were significantly enriched for the disease-linked clones. Blood from ankylosing spondylitis patients appeared to be characterized by a TCR beta motif composed of roughly eight highly homologous amino acid variants. The disease-linked clones showed a CD8+ phenotype and occurred at relatively low frequencies in peripheral blood.

The CDR3 sequence holds 13 residues, the cysteine and phenylalanine included. Only the CDR3 DNA stays, 39 bases, in frame from base 1. CDR1 and CDR2 (MNHEY, SMNVEV) derive from the germline V gene (reference sequence). At the junction V is shortened by 5 bases and J by 6 bases, with 12 bases in between. Sequencer: Illumina HiSeq 2500. TCR beta libraries were prepared by quantitative 5'-RACE with molecular barcodes. From the authors' description of their analysis: To identify disease-linked TCR variants, a new computational method was used, one built on a probabilistic model of VDJ rearrangement. In TCRdb, the public reads were trimmed at Q25 with fastp and aligned with MiXCR, with productive beta chains retained. Records with the same CDR3 protein are collapsed into one entry carrying the most frequent genes and DNA. TCRdb's processing, not the study's, gives the V and J calls here. For this sample there are 200,000 to 250,000 distinct CDR3 sequences; roughly 10% appear just once. Around 2.6% of the sample is in the top ten clones.

This clonotype was observed a handful of times. It lacks a known antigen. No base quality values were provided; no much bigger clone lies one nucleotide off. The receptor chain draws on TRBV27 and TRBJ2-3; TRBD2 is perhaps the D gene, given 5 matching bases. The sequenced material came from blood, either unsorted or a sorted T cell fraction (not recorded which). The receptor was isolated from a male donor with ankylosing spondylitis or in good health (not recorded which). The nucleotide sequence is TGTGCCAGCAGTCCGTCGAGAGGGGATACGCAGTATTTT. It translates as CASSPSRGDTQYF.